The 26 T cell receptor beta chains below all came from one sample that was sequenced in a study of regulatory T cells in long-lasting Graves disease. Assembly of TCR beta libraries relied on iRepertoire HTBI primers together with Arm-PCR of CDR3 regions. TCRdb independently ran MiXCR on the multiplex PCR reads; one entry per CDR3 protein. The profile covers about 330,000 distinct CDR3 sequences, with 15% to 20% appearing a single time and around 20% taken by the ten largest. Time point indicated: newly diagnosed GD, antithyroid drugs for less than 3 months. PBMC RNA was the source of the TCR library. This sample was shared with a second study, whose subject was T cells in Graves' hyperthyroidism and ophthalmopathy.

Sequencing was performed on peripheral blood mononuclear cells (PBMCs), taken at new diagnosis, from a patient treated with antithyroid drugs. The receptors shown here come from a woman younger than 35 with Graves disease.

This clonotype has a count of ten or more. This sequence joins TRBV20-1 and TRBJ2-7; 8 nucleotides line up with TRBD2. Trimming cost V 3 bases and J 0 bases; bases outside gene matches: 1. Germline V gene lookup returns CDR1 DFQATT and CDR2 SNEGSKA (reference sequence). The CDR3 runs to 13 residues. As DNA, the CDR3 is TGCAGTGCTAGGAGCGGGAGCTCCTACGAGCAGTACTTC. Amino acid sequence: CSARSGSSYEQYF.

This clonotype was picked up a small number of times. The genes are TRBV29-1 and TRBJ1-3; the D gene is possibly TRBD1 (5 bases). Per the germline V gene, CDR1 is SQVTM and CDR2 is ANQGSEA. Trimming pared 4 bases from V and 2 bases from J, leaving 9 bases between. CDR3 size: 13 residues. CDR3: CSVALRAGNTIYF. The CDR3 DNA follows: TGCAGCGTTGCACTCAGGGCTGGAAACACCATATATTTT.

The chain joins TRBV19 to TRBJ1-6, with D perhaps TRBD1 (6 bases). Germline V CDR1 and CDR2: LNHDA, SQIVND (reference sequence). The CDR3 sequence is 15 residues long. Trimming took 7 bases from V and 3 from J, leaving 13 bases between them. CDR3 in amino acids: CASTTADSYNSPLHF. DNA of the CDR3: TGTGCCAGTACCACAGCGGACAGCTATAATTCACCCCTCCACTTT.

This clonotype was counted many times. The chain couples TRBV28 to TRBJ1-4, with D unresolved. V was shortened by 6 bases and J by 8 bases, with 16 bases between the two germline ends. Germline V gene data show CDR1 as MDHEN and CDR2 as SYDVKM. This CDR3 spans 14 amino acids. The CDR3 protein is CASRPPGGREKLFF. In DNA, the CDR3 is TGTGCCAGCAGGCCGCCAGGTGGACGCGAAAAACTGTTTTTT.

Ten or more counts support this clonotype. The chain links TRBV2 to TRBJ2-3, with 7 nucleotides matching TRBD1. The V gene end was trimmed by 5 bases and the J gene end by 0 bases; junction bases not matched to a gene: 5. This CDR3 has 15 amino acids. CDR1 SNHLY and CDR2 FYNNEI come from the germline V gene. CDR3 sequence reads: CASSRDSPSTDTQYF. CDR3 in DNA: TGTGCCAGCAGTAGGGACAGCCCTAGCACAGATACGCAGTATTTT.

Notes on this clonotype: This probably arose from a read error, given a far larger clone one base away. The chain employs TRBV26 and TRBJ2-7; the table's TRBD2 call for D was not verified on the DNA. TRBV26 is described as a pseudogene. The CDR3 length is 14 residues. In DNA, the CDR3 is TGTGCCAGCAGTAGCGCGGGAGGGCTCCGCGAGCAGTACTTC. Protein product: CASSSAGGLREQYF.

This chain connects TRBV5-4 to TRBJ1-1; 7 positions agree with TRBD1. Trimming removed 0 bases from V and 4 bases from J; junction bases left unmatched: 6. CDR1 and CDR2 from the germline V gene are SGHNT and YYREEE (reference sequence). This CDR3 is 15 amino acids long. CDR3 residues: CASSLGDRMSTEAFF. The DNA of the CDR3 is TGTGCCAGCAGCTTGGGGGACAGAATGAGCACTGAAGCTTTCTTT.

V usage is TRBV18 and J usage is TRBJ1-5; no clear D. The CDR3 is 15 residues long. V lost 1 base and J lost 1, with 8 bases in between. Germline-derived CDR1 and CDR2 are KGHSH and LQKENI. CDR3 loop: CASSPRPGSNQPQHF. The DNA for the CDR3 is TGTGCCAGCTCACCACGTCCGGGAAGCAATCAGCCCCAGCATTTT.

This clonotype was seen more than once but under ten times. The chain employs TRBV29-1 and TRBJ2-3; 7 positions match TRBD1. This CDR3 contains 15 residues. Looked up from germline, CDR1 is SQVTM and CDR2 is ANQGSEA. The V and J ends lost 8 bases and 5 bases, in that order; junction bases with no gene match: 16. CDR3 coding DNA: TGCAGCTCTCTGCCATGGACAGGATCGGGAGATACGCAGTATTTT. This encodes CSSLPWTGSGDTQYF.

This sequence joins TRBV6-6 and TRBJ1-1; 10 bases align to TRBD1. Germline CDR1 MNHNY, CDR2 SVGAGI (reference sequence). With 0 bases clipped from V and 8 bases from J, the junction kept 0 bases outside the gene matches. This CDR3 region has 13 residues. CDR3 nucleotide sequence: TGTGCCAGCAGTTACTCGACAGGGGGCGAAGCTTTCTTT. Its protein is CASSYSTGGEAFF.

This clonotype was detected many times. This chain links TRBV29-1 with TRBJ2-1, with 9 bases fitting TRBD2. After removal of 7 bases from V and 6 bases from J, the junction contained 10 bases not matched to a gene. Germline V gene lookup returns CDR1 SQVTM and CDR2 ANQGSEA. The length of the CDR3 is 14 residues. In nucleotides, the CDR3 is TGCAGCGAAGTGGGCCTAGCGGGAACCAATGAGCAGTTCTTC. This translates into CSEVGLAGTNEQFF.

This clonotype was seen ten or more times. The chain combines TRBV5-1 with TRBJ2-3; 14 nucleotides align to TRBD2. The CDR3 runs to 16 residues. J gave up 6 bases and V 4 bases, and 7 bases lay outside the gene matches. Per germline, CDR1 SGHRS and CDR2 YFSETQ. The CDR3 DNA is TGCGCCAGCAGCCCCGGGGGACTAGCGGGAGATGATACGCAGTATTTT. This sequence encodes CASSPGGLAGDDTQYF.

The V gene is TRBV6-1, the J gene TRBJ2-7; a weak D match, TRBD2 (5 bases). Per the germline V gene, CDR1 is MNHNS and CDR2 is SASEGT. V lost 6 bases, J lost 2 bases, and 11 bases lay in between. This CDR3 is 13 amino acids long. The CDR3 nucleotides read TGTGCCAGCAGGGCCGAGGGCACCTACGAGCAGTACTTC. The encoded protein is CASRAEGTYEQYF.

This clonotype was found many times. The DNA for the CDR3 is TGCGCCAGCAGCTTTAACCGGGACGCAGGATACGAGCAGTACTTC. Protein: CASSFNRDAGYEQYF. The chain is built from TRBV5-1 and TRBJ2-7; D is tentatively TRBD1 or TRBD2 (5 bases each). CDR1 is SGHRS and CDR2 is YFSETQ in the germline V gene. V lost 2 bases, J lost 4 bases, and 16 bases lay in between. The CDR3 spans 15 residues.

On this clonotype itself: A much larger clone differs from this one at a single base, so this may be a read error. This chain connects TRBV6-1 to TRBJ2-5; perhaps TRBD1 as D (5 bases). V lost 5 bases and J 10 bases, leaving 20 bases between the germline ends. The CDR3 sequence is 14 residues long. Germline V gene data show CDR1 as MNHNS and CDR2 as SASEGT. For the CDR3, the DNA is TGTGCCAGCAGTCACCCTGGGCAGGGCCGGATCCAGTACTTC. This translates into CASSHPGQGRIQYF.

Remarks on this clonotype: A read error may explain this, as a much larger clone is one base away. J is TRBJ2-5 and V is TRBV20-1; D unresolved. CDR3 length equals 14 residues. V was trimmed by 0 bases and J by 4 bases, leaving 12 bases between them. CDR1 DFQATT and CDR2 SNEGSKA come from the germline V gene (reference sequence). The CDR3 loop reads CSAREVRRRETQYF. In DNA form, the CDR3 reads TGCAGTGCTAGAGAGGTTCGGCGCCGAGAGACCCAGTACTTC.

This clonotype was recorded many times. The CDR3 loop reads CASSRDRGLGGYTF. In DNA, the CDR3 is TGTGCCAGCAGCCGGGACAGGGGGCTGGGTGGCTACACCTTC. This chain uses TRBV5-5 with TRBJ1-2; TRBD1 matches 12 bases. The CDR3 extends over 14 amino acids. The ends lost 4 bases at V and 7 bases at J; junction bases unmatched: 5. Germline lookup yields CDR1 SGHKS and CDR2 YYEKEE (reference sequence).

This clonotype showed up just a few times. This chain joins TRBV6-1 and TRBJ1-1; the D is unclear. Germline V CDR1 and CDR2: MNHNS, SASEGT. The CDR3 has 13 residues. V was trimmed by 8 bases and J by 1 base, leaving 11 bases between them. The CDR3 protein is CASAVKTNTEAFF. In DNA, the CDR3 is TGTGCCAGCGCGGTAAAGACGAACACTGAAGCTTTCTTT.

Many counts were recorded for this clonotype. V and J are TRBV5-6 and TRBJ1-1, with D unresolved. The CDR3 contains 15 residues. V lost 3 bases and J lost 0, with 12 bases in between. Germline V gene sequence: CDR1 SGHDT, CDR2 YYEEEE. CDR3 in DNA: TGTGCCAGCAGCTCCGAGGGATTTCTGAACACTGAAGCTTTCTTT. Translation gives CASSSEGFLNTEAFF. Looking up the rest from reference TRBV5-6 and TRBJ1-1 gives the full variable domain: DAGVTQSPTHLIKTRGQQVTLRCSPKSGHDTVSWYQQALGQGPQFIFQYYEEEERQRGNFPDRFSGHQFPNYSSELNVNALLLGDSALYLCASSSEGFLNTEAFFGQGTRLTVV.

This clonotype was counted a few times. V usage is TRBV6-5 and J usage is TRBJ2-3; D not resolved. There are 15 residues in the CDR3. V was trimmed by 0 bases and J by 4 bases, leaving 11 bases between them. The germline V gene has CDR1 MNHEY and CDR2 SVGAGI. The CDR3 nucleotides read TGTGCCAGCAGTTACTCTACCCTATCGGCAGATACGCAGTATTTT. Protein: CASSYSTLSADTQYF.

The CDR3 loop is CASSSQGTSGSHIEQFF. The CDR3, as DNA: TGCGCCAGCAGCAGCCAAGGGACTAGCGGGAGTCATATTGAGCAGTTCTTC. The V call is TRBV5-1, the J call TRBJ2-1; TRBD2 agrees at 14 bases. This CDR3 region has 17 residues. Germline trimming cut 4 bases from V and 9 bases from J; bases unmatched to any gene: 12. The germline V gene encodes CDR1 SGHRS and CDR2 YFSETQ.

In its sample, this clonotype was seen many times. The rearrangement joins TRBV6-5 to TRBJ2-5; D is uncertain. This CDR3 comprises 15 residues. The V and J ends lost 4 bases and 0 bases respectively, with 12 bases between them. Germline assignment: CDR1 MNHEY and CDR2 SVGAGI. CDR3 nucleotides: TGTGCCAGCAGTTCCTCGACAAGGTACCAAGAGACCCAGTACTTC. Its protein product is CASSSSTRYQETQYF.

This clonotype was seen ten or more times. The CDR3 spells CASLPGQGIGNQPQHF. CDR3 DNA: TGTGCCAGCTTACCGGGACAGGGTATCGGCAATCAGCCCCAGCATTTT. The chain links TRBV2 to TRBJ1-5; 9 bases line up with TRBD1. The CDR3 is 16 residues long. CDR1 and CDR2 from the germline V gene are SNHLY and FYNNEI. The ends lost 8 bases at V and 2 bases at J; junction bases unmatched: 10.

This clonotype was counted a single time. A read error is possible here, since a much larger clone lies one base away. Here the CDR3 DNA reads TGTGTCAGCAGCGTCGACAGGGAGGAATATGAAGAGCCCCAGCATTTT. Residues: CVSSVDREEYEEPQHF. The genes are TRBV7-8 and TRBJ1-5, with 7 bases fitting TRBD1. The germline V gene has CDR1 SGHVS and CDR2 FQNEAQ. The CDR3 has 16 residues.

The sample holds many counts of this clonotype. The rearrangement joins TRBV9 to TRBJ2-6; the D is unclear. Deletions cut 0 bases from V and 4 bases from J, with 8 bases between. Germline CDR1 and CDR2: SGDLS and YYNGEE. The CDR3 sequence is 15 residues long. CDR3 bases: TGTGCCAGCAGCGTAGCGGCTCCGGGGGCCAACGTCCTGACTTTC. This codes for CASSVAAPGANVLTF.

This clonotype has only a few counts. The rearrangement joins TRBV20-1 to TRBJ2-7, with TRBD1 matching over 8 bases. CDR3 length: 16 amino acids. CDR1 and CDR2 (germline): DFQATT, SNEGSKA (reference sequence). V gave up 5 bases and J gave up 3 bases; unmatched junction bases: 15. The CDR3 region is CSAESPGTGALYEQYF. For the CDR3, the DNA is TGCAGTGCTGAAAGCCCCGGGACAGGCGCTCTCTACGAGCAGTACTTC.